This T cell receptor beta chain is drawn from a study of shared clonotypes between healthy human individuals. Study overall: Serving as donors were two women and three men, whose ages spanned 18 to 49. Broader study findings: Generation probabilities were higher for clonotypes shared across all four sorted-subset donors than for unshared ones. What rarefaction showed was incomplete sorted-subset sequencing despite large depth. Naive CD4 clonotype sharing across several donors was 4% to 5%.

Assay used: immunoSEQ multiplex PCR; TCRdb lists only in-frame clones, some missing. The sample records approximately 2.5 million clones, 85% to 95% being singletons. With 6 bases removed from V and 3 bases from J, the gap between germline ends came to 17 bases. The CDR3 length is 15 residues. Germline assignment: CDR1 ENHRY and CDR2 SYGVKD. Regarding this clone: The target antigen is unknown.

This rearrangement joins TRBV10-3 to TRBJ2-5, with D possibly being TRBD1 (5 bases). The TCR originated in a man younger than 35 in good health. The material sequenced was naive CD4+ T cells sorted from blood. The subset here: CD45RA+ positively selected. Here the CDR3 reads CAISLGQGNKETQYF. In DNA form, the CDR3 reads TGTGCCATCAGCCTCGGCCAGGGAAATAAAGAGACCCAGTACTTC.